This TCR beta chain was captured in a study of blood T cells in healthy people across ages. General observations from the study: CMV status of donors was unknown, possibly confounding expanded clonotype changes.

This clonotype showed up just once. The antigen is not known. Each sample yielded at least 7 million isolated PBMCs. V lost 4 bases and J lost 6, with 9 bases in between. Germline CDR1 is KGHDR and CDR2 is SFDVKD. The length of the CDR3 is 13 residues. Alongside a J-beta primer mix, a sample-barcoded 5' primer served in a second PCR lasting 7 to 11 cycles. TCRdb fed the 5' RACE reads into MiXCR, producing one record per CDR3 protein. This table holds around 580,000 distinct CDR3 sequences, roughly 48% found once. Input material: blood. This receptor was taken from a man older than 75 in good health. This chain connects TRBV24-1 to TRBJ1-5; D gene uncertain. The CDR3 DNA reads TGTGCCACCAGTGACGACACTTTTCAGCCCCAGCATTTT. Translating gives CATSDDTFQPQHF.